Below are 27 T cell receptor beta chains sequenced from a single sample in a study of blood T cell repertoires in COVID-19. Using immunoSEQ multiplex PCR, the repertoire was profiled, and TCRdb retains in-frame clones only, with some absent. The sample has roughly 300,000 clones; 80% to 90% are singletons. What was sequenced was PBMCs or T cells enriched from blood (not recorded which). These receptors all stem from a woman in her forties with acute COVID-19.

The rearrangement links TRBV5-1 to TRBJ2-3; no definite D call. CDR3 length: 14 amino acids. The germline V gene encodes CDR1 SGHRS and CDR2 YFSETQ. Trimming removed 0 bases at V and 11 bases at J, with 16 bases between. Written as DNA, the CDR3 is TGCGCCAGCAGCTTGGGAACTAACCACCAAGGGCAGTATTTT. Encoded protein: CASSLGTNHQGQYF. The full variable domain, rest sourced from reference TRBV5-1 and TRBJ2-3, is KAGVTQTPRYLIKTRGQQVTLSCSPISGHRSVSWYQQTPGQGLQFLFEYFSETQRNKGNFPGRFSGRQFSNSRSEMNVSTLELGDSALYLCASSLGTNHQGQYFGPGTRLTVL.

The J gene is TRBJ1-1, the V gene TRBV19, with 7 bases identical to TRBD1. In germline, CDR1 is LNHDA, CDR2 SQIVND (reference sequence). The length of the CDR3 is 15 residues. After removal of 4 bases from V and 1 base from J, the junction contained 6 bases not matched to a gene. The DNA of the CDR3 is TGTGCCAGTAGTAGAGTGGACAGGCAGAACACTGAAGCTTTCTTT. The encoded protein is CASSRVDRQNTEAFF.

J is TRBJ2-7 and V is TRBV2, with 9 bases identical to TRBD2. J gave up 2 bases and V 10 bases, and 9 bases lay outside the gene matches. CDR1 and CDR2 (germline): SNHLY, FYNNEI. This CDR3 has 14 residues. The CDR3 spells CATMGASGTYEQYF. The CDR3 region has the DNA TGTGCCACAATGGGGGCTAGCGGGACCTACGAGCAGTACTTC. Full variable domain (remainder filled in from reference TRBV2 and TRBJ2-7): EPEVTQTPSHQVTQMGQEVILRCVPISNHLYFYWYRQILGQKVEFLVSFYNNEISEKSEIFDDQFSVERPDGSNFTLKIRSTKLEDSAMYFCATMGASGTYEQYFGPGTRLTVT.

J is TRBJ1-1 and V is TRBV5-1; a possible D gene is TRBD1 (5 bases). There are 15 residues in the CDR3. The ends were cut back, 0 bases at V and 4 bases at J, with 13 bases in the middle. Per germline, CDR1 SGHRS and CDR2 YFSETQ. The CDR3: CASSLEFQGTTEAFF. DNA of the CDR3: TGCGCCAGCAGCTTGGAATTCCAGGGTACCACTGAAGCTTTCTTT.

The chain combines TRBV5-4 with TRBJ2-5; 14 nucleotides agree with TRBD2. The ends lost 4 bases at V and 4 bases at J; junction bases unmatched: 9. The germline gives CDR1 SGHNT, CDR2 YYREEE (reference sequence). This CDR3 has 17 amino acids. For the CDR3, the DNA is TGTGCCAGCAGCGTGGGGACTAGCGGGAGATCCAGAGAGACCCAGTACTTC. Protein product: CASSVGTSGRSRETQYF.

The chain has TRBV28 and TRBJ2-3; D not certain. The CDR3 extends over 15 amino acids. Trimming removed 6 bases from V and 2 bases from J, with 15 bases in between. Germline values: CDR1 MDHEN, CDR2 SYDVKM. This CDR3 is CASSSPSTYTDTQYF. The CDR3 nucleotides read TGTGCCAGCAGCTCCCCCTCTACCTACACAGATACGCAGTATTTT.

The rearrangement joins TRBV20-1 to TRBJ2-1; D gene ambiguous. The germline V gene encodes CDR1 DFQATT and CDR2 SNEGSKA (reference sequence). CDR3 length equals 11 residues. Trimming stripped 3 bases from V and 2 bases from J, with 2 bases between. The CDR3: CSASTYNEQFF. The CDR3 DNA is TGCAGTGCTAGCACCTACAATGAGCAGTTCTTC.

The chain recombines TRBV7-2 with TRBJ1-6, with a weak D call TRBD1 (5 bases). In germline, CDR1 is SGHTA, CDR2 FQGNSA. The V gene lost 1 base and the J gene lost 14 bases, with 15 bases spanning the gap. This CDR3 is 14 amino acids long. The CDR3 here is CASSLGQGGGSLHF. CDR3 bases: TGTGCCAGCAGCTTAGGGCAGGGTGGAGGGTCCCTCCACTTT.

V usage is TRBV4-2 and J usage is TRBJ1-3; D is ambiguous. Germline lookup yields CDR1 LGHNA and CDR2 YNFKEQ. V gave up 4 bases and J gave up 4 bases, with 5 bases separating them. This CDR3 region has 12 residues. The CDR3: CASSLTGNTIYF. CDR3 nucleotides: TGTGCCAGCAGCCTTACAGGAAACACCATATATTTT.

This clone was recorded once. This chain connects TRBV12-3 or TRBV12-4 to TRBJ1-2, with D perhaps matching TRBD1 (5 bases). The CDR3 loop spans 12 amino acids. V dropped 6 bases and J dropped 8 bases, with 13 bases sitting between them. CDR3 in amino acids: CASRSGEGGYTF. DNA of the CDR3: TGTGCCAGCAGGTCTGGGGAGGGGGGCTACACCTTC.

The genes are TRBV18 and TRBJ1-3, with D perhaps matching TRBD1 (6 bases). The germline V and J ends were trimmed by 3 bases and 1 base, with 13 bases remaining between them. Germline CDR1 is KGHSH and CDR2 is LQKENI. The CDR3 consists of 16 residues. The CDR3 loop is CASSPDSLLSGNTIYF. For the CDR3, the DNA is TGTGCCAGCTCACCGGACAGCCTCTTATCTGGAAACACCATATATTTT. The full variable domain, in which reference TRBV18 and TRBJ1-3 provide the parts outside the CDR3, is NAGVMQNPRHLVRRRGQEARLRCSPMKGHSHVYWYRQLPEEGLKFMVYLQKENIIDESGMPKERFSAEFPKEGPSILRIQQVVRGDSAAYFCASSPDSLLSGNTIYFGEGSWLTVV.

This rearrangement joins TRBV15 to TRBJ1-1; 10 bases are shared with TRBD1. V dropped 6 bases and J dropped 1; count of bases not matched to a gene: 5. CDR3 size: 15 residues. In germline, CDR1 is LNHNV, CDR2 YYDKDF (reference sequence). The CDR3 protein is CATRLRTGGNTEAFF. DNA for the CDR3: TGTGCCACCAGATTAAGGACAGGGGGGAACACTGAAGCTTTCTTT. The variable domain in full, completed from reference TRBV15 and TRBJ1-1, reads DAMVIQNPRYQVTQFGKPVTLSCSQTLNHNVMYWYQQKSSQAPKLLFHYYDKDFNNEADTPDNFQSRRPNTSFCFLDIRSPGLGDTAMYLCATRLRTGGNTEAFFGQGTRLTVV.

This clone was seen only a few times. The V gene is TRBV27, the J gene TRBJ2-7; D is possibly TRBD1 (6 bases). Germline V gives CDR1 MNHEY, CDR2 SMNVEV (reference sequence). The ends were cut back, 5 bases at V and 0 bases at J, with 20 bases in the middle. The CDR3 totals 17 residues. The CDR3 bases are TGTGCCAGCAGTCCAATATACGGACAGACGTTCTCCTACGAGCAGTACTTC. Translated: CASSPIYGQTFSYEQYF.

The chain recombines TRBV2 with TRBJ1-4; 8 bases line up with TRBD1. From germline, CDR1 is SNHLY and CDR2 FYNNEI. The CDR3 covers 14 residues. Trimming removed 6 bases from V and 7 bases from J; junction bases left unmatched: 7. In DNA form, the CDR3 reads TGTGCCAGCAGAGAGACAGGGGCGGGTGAAAAACTGTTTTTT. Its protein is CASRETGAGEKLFF.

V is TRBV3-1 (or the pseudogene TRBV3-2) and J is TRBJ1-1; D is undetermined. The CDR3 runs to 13 residues. Germline CDR1 LGHDT, CDR2 YNNKEL (reference sequence). Trimming cost V 0 bases and J 7 bases, with 9 bases left between them. The CDR3 nucleotides read TGTGCCAGCAGCCAAGAAGTGGCAGGTGAAGCTTTCTTT. Protein: CASSQEVAGEAFF.

The chain is built from TRBV5-1 and TRBJ2-3; tentative D call: TRBD2 (5 bases). The CDR3 is 15 amino acids. CDR1 SGHRS and CDR2 YFSETQ come from the germline V gene. Trimming removed 2 bases from V and 0 bases from J, with 10 bases in between. The CDR3, as DNA: TGCGCCAGCAGCTTAAGCGGCCCTAGCACAGATACGCAGTATTTT. Encoded protein: CASSLSGPSTDTQYF. The variable domain in full, completed from reference TRBV5-1 and TRBJ2-3, reads KAGVTQTPRYLIKTRGQQVTLSCSPISGHRSVSWYQQTPGQGLQFLFEYFSETQRNKGNFPGRFSGRQFSNSRSEMNVSTLELGDSALYLCASSLSGPSTDTQYFGPGTRLTVL.

The genes are TRBV12-5 and TRBJ1-1; TRBD1 agrees at 7 bases. Germline loops: CDR1 LGHNT, CDR2 FRNRAP. The CDR3 is made up of 17 amino acids. After removal of 0 bases from V and 1 base from J, the junction contained 8 bases not matched to a gene. The CDR3, as DNA: TGTGCTAGTGGTTTGGTCGGACCGACAGGGCGGAACACTGAAGCTTTCTTT. Its translation is CASGLVGPTGRNTEAFF.

V gene TRBV5-1 combines with J gene TRBJ2-7, with 9 bases fitting TRBD2. Germline V gene lookup returns CDR1 SGHRS and CDR2 YFSETQ. J lost 7 bases, V lost 0 bases, and 8 bases had no gene match. CDR3 size: 15 residues. The DNA for the CDR3 is TGCGCCAGCAGCTTGGTGTCTAGCGGGAAGGGAGAGCAGTACTTC. Translation gives CASSLVSSGKGEQYF. Using reference TRBV5-1 and TRBJ2-7 for the parts outside the CDR3, the full variable domain is KAGVTQTPRYLIKTRGQQVTLSCSPISGHRSVSWYQQTPGQGLQFLFEYFSETQRNKGNFPGRFSGRQFSNSRSEMNVSTLELGDSALYLCASSLVSSGKGEQYFGPGTRLTVT.

V gene TRBV7-9 combines with J gene TRBJ2-2; D perhaps matches TRBD1 (7 bases). Germline CDR1 and CDR2: SEHNR and FQNEAQ (reference sequence). The CDR3 is made up of 16 amino acids. Trimming took off 7 bases at V and 1 base at J, with 16 bases between the two ends. CDR3 coding DNA: TGTGCCAGCATCCTTCCAGGGGGGAGGAACACCGGGGAGCTGTTTTTT. Translation gives CASILPGGRNTGELFF.

The chain joins TRBV3-1 (or the pseudogene TRBV3-2) to TRBJ2-5, with a tentative D call TRBD1 (6 bases). V lost 0 bases and J lost 9, with 17 bases in between. CDR1 LGHDT and CDR2 YNNKEL come from the germline V gene (reference sequence). The CDR3 is made up of 15 amino acids. The CDR3 coding sequence is TGTGCCAGCAGCCAAGATCTGTCAGGGGCTGGGGCCCAGTACTTC. This gives the protein CASSQDLSGAGAQYF.

The V and J genes are TRBV5-1 and TRBJ1-4, with D maybe TRBD1 (6 bases). CDR1 is SGHRS, CDR2 YFSETQ, per germline. V was cut by 0 bases and J by 11 bases, with 20 bases left in between. The length of the CDR3 is 16 residues. The CDR3 sequence is CASSLVGQGKGTKLFF. CDR3 coding DNA: TGCGCCAGCAGCTTGGTTGGCCAGGGGAAGGGGACGAAACTGTTTTTT.

The chain combines TRBV6-5 with TRBJ1-2, with D possibly TRBD1 on 6 matching bases. The CDR3 extends over 15 amino acids. In germline, CDR1 is MNHEY, CDR2 SVGAGI. Trimming left V 7 bases short and J 8 bases short, with 23 bases between. Here the CDR3 reads CASTTLLPRGSGYTF. In DNA, the CDR3 is TGTGCCAGCACTACGCTCTTACCCAGGGGCTCGGGCTACACCTTC.

The chain carries TRBV5-8 and TRBJ1-3, with a possible D match to TRBD1 (6 bases). The germline V gene has CDR1 SGHTS and CDR2 YDEGEE. This CDR3 has 14 residues. The germline V and J ends were trimmed by 7 bases and 4 bases, with 15 bases remaining between them. CDR3 loop: CASAGVIYGNTIYF. The DNA for the CDR3 is TGTGCCAGCGCAGGGGTAATCTACGGAAACACCATATATTTT.

The chain joins TRBV6-1 to TRBJ2-7; 12 nucleotides line up with TRBD1. V lost 0 bases and J lost 4; bases outside the gene matches: 4. Germline V gives CDR1 MNHNS, CDR2 SASEGT. The CDR3 runs 16 residues. CDR3 DNA sequence: TGTGCCAGCAGTGAAGCTGAGGGACAGGGGGCGTACGAGCAGTACTTC. This gives the protein CASSEAEGQGAYEQYF.

This clone was observed a single time. The chain couples TRBV19 to TRBJ1-2, with 8 bases matching TRBD1. Looked up from germline, CDR1 is LNHDA and CDR2 is SQIVND (reference sequence). This CDR3 region has 15 residues. V lost 3 bases, J lost 4 bases, and 7 bases stayed unmatched. The CDR3, as DNA: TGTGCCAGTAGTATCGGACAGGGTCAAGGCTATGGCTACACCTTC. This translates into CASSIGQGQGYGYTF. Variable domain in full (rest from reference TRBV19 and TRBJ1-2): DGGITQSPKYLFRKEGQNVTLSCEQNLNHDAMYWYRQDPGQGLRLIYYSQIVNDFQKGDIAEGYSVSREKKESFPLTVTSAQKNPTAFYLCASSIGQGQGYGYTFGSGTRLTVV.

This chain links TRBV2 with TRBJ1-1, with D possibly TRBD1 on 6 matching bases. The CDR3 runs to 13 residues. V lost 8 bases to trimming and J lost 0 bases, with 10 bases between them. CDR1 is SNHLY, CDR2 FYNNEI, per germline. The CDR3 nucleotides are TGTGCCAGCCGATACAGGGTGAACACTGAAGCTTTCTTT. This translates into CASRYRVNTEAFF.

This clone appeared a single time. The chain is built from TRBV6-2 or TRBV6-3 and TRBJ2-3; no firm D call. V lost 2 bases and J lost 2, with 8 bases in between. This CDR3 is built from 14 residues. The germline gives CDR1 MNHEY, CDR2 SVGEGT. CDR3 bases: TGTGCCAGCAGTTACGCAGACATCACAGATACGCAGTATTTT. This codes for CASSYADITDTQYF.